A selection of T cell receptor beta chains follows, all from one sample in a study of blood T cells in healthy people across ages. TCRdb used MiXCR to reprocess the 5' RACE reads, holding one entry per CDR3 protein. This table holds roughly 800,000 distinct CDR3 sequences, 55% to 75% found once. Sequenced material: blood. Receptor source: a man aged 25 to 40 in good health. Both conserved end residues are part of each CDR3.

V,CDR3
TRBV5-1,CASSLRGQGSSYEQYF
TRBV9,CASSVDVEQETQYF
TRBV14,CASSHLLAALNEQFF
TRBV27,CASSSPTGGRYGYTF
TRBV7-9,CASSSQWGRERYGYTF
TRBV10-3,CAISDVSGSYEQYF
TRBV11-1,CASSVGRSSYEQYF
TRBV24-1,CATMAPTSGRVGDTGELFF
TRBV28,CASSPRALTSDEQFF
TRBV7-9,CASSGLAGLAAKNIQYF
TRBV20-1,CSAREGVSYNSPLHF
TRBV12-3/TRBV12-4,CASRRQGTGELFF
TRBV7-2,CASSQGGWELFF
TRBV20-1,CSASWVGHNEQYF
TRBV18,CASSPGRVGNQPQHF
TRBV5-1,CASSFTGNNGYTF
TRBV7-9,CASSFTGTGVETQYF
TRBV4-2,CASSQARGIDEQFF
TRBV20-1,CSARESRGRALYNEQFF
TRBV3-1,CASSGQGSSPLHF